The source of this T cell receptor beta chain is a study of T cell responses to AZD1222 COVID-19 vaccine. Study-level results: An increase in Spike-specific TCR breadth and depth was observed after two AZD1222 doses. Unmutated regions of variants are reportedly targeted by nearly half of spike-specific TCRs.

Trimming shortened V by 0 bases and J by 1 base, and 10 bases separated the two germline ends. Germline V CDR1 and CDR2: SGHNT, YYREEE (reference sequence). The CDR3 length is 15 residues. Generated by immunoSEQ multiplex PCR, the TCRdb table keeps only in-frame clones and is missing some. The sample carries approximately 100,000 clones, about 90% recorded once. As regards this clone: Its antigen is currently unknown.

The TCR originated in an adult who received the AZD1222 COVID-19 vaccine. The chain is built from TRBV5-4 and TRBJ1-1; no definite D call. Sequencing was performed on peripheral blood, taken 28 days after the second AZD1222 dose. CDR3 amino acids: CASSLVRVGNTEAFF. The DNA for the CDR3 is TGTGCCAGCAGCTTGGTTCGAGTAGGGAACACTGAAGCTTTCTTT.